These 17 T cell receptor beta chains were all obtained from the same sample, sequenced in a study of T cell repertoires in cytomegalovirus infection. In TCRdb, the reads were re-called with MiXCR into one record per CDR3 protein. The sample consists of hundreds of thousands of distinct CDR3 sequences, about 33% of them appearing once. No antigen is known for these receptors. The sample here was cultured PBMCs, taken from culture after CMV antigen stimulation. Receptors were obtained from a human donor in good health (CMV status not recorded). Some clones in this sample may be carry-over from other donors' samples.

Only a few counts were recorded for this clonotype. This CDR3 is CASSPMGPPGYTF. The DNA for the CDR3 is TGTGCCAGCAGTCCTATGGGCCCCCCGGGCTACACCTTC. The V gene is TRBV12-3 or TRBV12-4, the J gene TRBJ1-2; D is unclear. V was cut by 5 bases and J by 8 bases, with 15 bases left in between. This CDR3 is 13 amino acids long.

V is TRBV7-6 and J is TRBJ2-2; TRBD2 aligns across 7 bases. CDR1 and CDR2 (germline): SGHVS, FNYEAQ. This CDR3 region has 16 residues. V trimming: 3 bases; J trimming: 5 bases; junction bases outside the gene matches: 9. The CDR3 loop reads CASSLASGISTGELFF. The CDR3 nucleotides are TGTGCCAGCAGCTTGGCCAGCGGGATAAGTACCGGGGAGCTGTTTTTT.

The chain employs TRBV11-2 and TRBJ2-1, with a tentative D call TRBD2 (6 bases). Trimming cost V 5 bases and J 4 bases, with 15 bases left between them. Germline CDR1 SGHAT, CDR2 FQNNGV. The CDR3 extends over 15 amino acids. CDR3 nucleotides: TGTGCCAGCAGCCCTACCCCCGGACTATACAATGAGCAGTTCTTC. Encoded protein: CASSPTPGLYNEQFF.

This clonotype appeared a few times. This rearrangement joins TRBV11-2 to TRBJ2-3; 7 nucleotides line up with TRBD2. The CDR3 spans 17 residues. The germline CDR1 and CDR2 sequences are SGHAT and FQNNGV. V trimming: 5 bases; J trimming: 1 base; junction bases outside the gene matches: 12. CDR3 DNA: TGTGCCAGCAGCCTAACTAGCGCGGGGCGAGGCACAGATACGCAGTATTTT. Amino acid sequence: CASSLTSAGRGTDTQYF.

V gene TRBV29-1 combines with J gene TRBJ1-3, with 7 positions matching TRBD1. Germline assignment: CDR1 SQVTM and CDR2 ANQGSEA. This CDR3 has 14 amino acids. Germline trimming cut 7 bases from V and 0 bases from J; bases unmatched to any gene: 6. The CDR3 is CSARGGSSGNTIYF. The CDR3 DNA follows: TGCAGCGCCAGGGGGGGAAGCTCTGGAAACACCATATATTTT.

This clonotype was found a few times. V gene TRBV28 combines with J gene TRBJ1-5; weak D call: TRBD1 (5 bases). This CDR3 comprises 15 residues. Trimming removed 5 bases from V and 0 bases from J, with 11 bases in between. Germline CDR1 is MDHEN and CDR2 is SYDVKM. The CDR3 reads CASSGYRSSNQPQHF. CDR3 nucleotide sequence: TGTGCCAGCAGTGGGTACAGGTCTAGCAATCAGCCCCAGCATTTT.

V and J are TRBV18 and TRBJ2-2; possible D gene TRBD1, 6 bases. Between the trimmed V and J ends, which lost 3 bases and 2 bases, there was a span of 10 bases. The CDR3 is 15 residues long. The V gene's germline CDR1 is KGHSH and CDR2 LQKENI. CDR3 loop: CASSPWGPNTGELFF. CDR3 coding DNA: TGTGCCAGCTCACCGTGGGGGCCAAACACCGGGGAGCTGTTTTTT.

This chain links TRBV18 with TRBJ2-7; D is unclear. Germline V gives CDR1 KGHSH, CDR2 LQKENI. This CDR3 has 17 residues. V dropped 3 bases and J dropped 0 bases, with 18 bases sitting between them. The CDR3 nucleotides read TGTGCCAGCTCACCGAGGCTACCGATTTCGAGCTCCTACGAGCAGTACTTC. Its translation is CASSPRLPISSSYEQYF.

This chain connects TRBV12-3 or TRBV12-4 to TRBJ2-5; the D gene could be TRBD1 or TRBD2 (5 bases each). This CDR3 comprises 16 residues. The V and J ends lost 4 bases and 4 bases respectively, with 19 bases between them. CDR3 sequence (DNA): TGTGCCAGCAGTTCCGCAAGAGGGGAGAATGTAGAGACCCAGTACTTC. Its protein is CASSSARGENVETQYF.

The V and J genes are TRBV6-1 and TRBJ1-6; D gene uncertain. In germline, CDR1 is MNHNS, CDR2 SASEGT. V lost 7 bases and J 7 bases, leaving 14 bases between the germline ends. This CDR3 comprises 14 residues. The CDR3, as DNA: TGTGCCAGCACAAGAGATGGGAGGAATTCACCCCTCCACTTT. This codes for CASTRDGRNSPLHF.

This clonotype has just a few counts. This chain connects TRBV2 to TRBJ1-1; D may be TRBD1 (5 bases). V lost 1 base to trimming and J lost 5 bases, with 14 bases between them. Germline V gene data show CDR1 as SNHLY and CDR2 as FYNNEI. The CDR3 runs to 15 residues. CDR3 loop: CASSEGAGRWTEAFF. CDR3 DNA sequence: TGTGCCAGCAGTGAAGGGGCAGGGAGGTGGACTGAAGCTTTCTTT.

The chain couples TRBV6-2 or TRBV6-3 to TRBJ2-1; 7 bases agree with TRBD2. V gave up 7 bases and J gave up 3 bases; unmatched junction bases: 9. CDR1 and CDR2 (germline): MNHEY, SVGEGT. This CDR3 has 15 residues. The CDR3 is CASKGLAGRYNEQFF. CDR3 nucleotide sequence: TGTGCCAGCAAGGGGTTAGCGGGCCGCTACAATGAGCAGTTCTTC.

CDR3 coding DNA: TGTGCCAGCAGTTTGGGCGGGGATGCCAAAAACATTCAGTACTTC. Protein: CASSLGGDAKNIQYF. V usage is TRBV28 and J usage is TRBJ2-4; tentatively, D is TRBD2 (6 bases). The CDR3 consists of 15 residues. Per the germline V gene, CDR1 is MDHEN and CDR2 is SYDVKM. The V gene lost 3 bases and the J gene lost 1 base, with 10 bases spanning the gap.

The CDR3 sequence is CASSLDRLMNTEAFF. The DNA for the CDR3 is TGTGCCAGCAGCTTGGACAGGCTAATGAACACTGAAGCTTTCTTT. The V gene is TRBV6-5, the J gene TRBJ1-1, with 7 bases aligning to TRBD1. Germline assignment: CDR1 MNHEY and CDR2 SVGAGI. Trimming cost V 6 bases and J 0 bases; bases outside gene matches: 7. There are 15 residues in the CDR3.

This clonotype turned up a few times. The genes are TRBV12-3 or TRBV12-4 and TRBJ2-3; 8 nucleotides align to TRBD2. Germline trimming cut 6 bases from V and 5 bases from J; bases unmatched to any gene: 7. The CDR3 loop spans 14 amino acids. CDR3 amino acids: CASRDSGAVDTQYF. CDR3 nucleotides: TGTGCCAGCAGGGATAGCGGGGCGGTAGATACGCAGTATTTT.

This chain connects TRBV13 to TRBJ2-1; D is unresolved. Trimming took off 5 bases at V and 0 bases at J, with 32 bases between the two ends. CDR3 length: 22 residues. Germline CDR1 reads PRHDT; CDR2 reads FYEKMQ (reference sequence). The CDR3 loop is CASSPRALRWGTRGISYNEQFF. The CDR3 DNA sequence: TGTGCCAGCAGCCCTAGGGCCCTACGGTGGGGAACCCGTGGGATCTCCTACAATGAGCAGTTCTTC. The full variable domain, rest sourced from reference TRBV13 and TRBJ2-1, is AAGVIQSPRHLIKEKRETATLKCYPIPRHDTVYWYQQGPGQDPQFLISFYEKMQSDKGSIPDRFSAQQFSDYHSELNMSSLELGDSALYFCASSPRALRWGTRGISYNEQFFGPGTRLTVL.

The chain employs TRBV28 and TRBJ2-7; a possible D gene is TRBD2 (7 bases). CDR3 length: 16 residues. Germline CDR1 MDHEN, CDR2 SYDVKM. V lost 3 bases and J lost 2, with 17 bases in between. The DNA for the CDR3 is TGTGCCAGCAGTTTCGGGGGAGGGGGGCTCGCCTACGAGCAGTACTTC. As protein: CASSFGGGGLAYEQYF.